This T cell receptor beta chain was sequenced for a study of cytomegalovirus exposure and HLA in healthy donors. Findings of the study overall: Subsequent analysis showed first-cohort TCR clusters tending to co-occur in 120 validation repertoires.

V lost 2 bases, J lost 0 bases, and 10 bases lay in between. Per germline, CDR1 LGHNA and CDR2 YSLEER. The CDR3 sequence is 15 residues long. Turning to this clone: The antigen is not known.

The method was immunoSEQ multiplex PCR; TCRdb's version includes in-frame clones alone and lacks a portion of them. The sample lists about 160,000 clones; roughly 90% were seen once. The clonotype was recovered from a woman aged 18 to 35 in good health and CMV-seropositive. The chain links TRBV4-3 to TRBJ1-1; D ambiguous. The sequenced material came from PBMCs. DNA of the CDR3: TGCGCCAGCAGCCAAACAGCAGGATTGAACACTGAAGCTTTCTTT. It codes for CASSQTAGLNTEAFF.